Presented here are 28 T cell receptor delta chains from one specimen sequenced in a study of gamma-delta T cells after stem cell transplantation. TCRdb re-analyzed the RT-PCR reads via CATT. The repertoire consists of over 7,000 delta-chain clones, with about 14% occurring once and the leading ten covering 6%. Sequenced input: gamma-delta T cells. Every receptor here comes from a human donor. It is not recorded whose cells these are; they may come from a transplant donor.

This clone is deemed medium-sized. CDR3 in amino acids: CALGAHFLRVGDTSDDKLIF. CDR3 nucleotide sequence: TGTGCTCTTGGGGCCCACTTCCTACGGGTGGGGGATACGTCCGACGATAAACTCATCTTT. V is TRDV1 and J is TRDJ1; 11 positions agree with TRDD3. The CDR3 length is 20 residues. Germline CDR1 TSWWSYY, CDR2 QGS. Trimming removed 4 bases from V and 4 bases from J; junction bases left unmatched: 20.

This clone is categorized as medium-sized. The same CDR3 also results from other DNA sequences found in this sample. The rearrangement links TRDV1 to TRDJ1, with 12 bases matching TRDD3. The CDR3 length is 22 residues. Germline CDR1 is TSWWSYY and CDR2 is QGS. The trim removed 0 bases at V and 0 bases at J, leaving 17 bases unmatched. This CDR3 reads CALGELRPSYWGIPPYTDKLIF. The CDR3 DNA follows: TGTGCTCTTGGGGAACTACGGCCTTCCTACTGGGGGATACCCCCGTACACCGATAAACTCATCTTT.

The sample holds a few counts of this clone. The V gene is TRAV29/DV5, the J gene TRDJ1; 10 bases map to TRDD3. The germline V gene encodes CDR1 NSMFDY and CDR2 ISSIKDK. With V trimmed by 4 bases and J by 0 bases, 21 bases remained unmatched. The CDR3 loop spans 20 amino acids. Here the CDR3 reads CAALLAGLTTTGGYTDKLIF. The CDR3 nucleotides are TGTGCAGCACTCTTAGCGGGGTTAACTACGACTGGGGGATACACCGATAAACTCATCTTT.

This clone appeared a few times. The chain is built from TRDV2 and TRDJ1; 11 bases align to TRDD3. Germline V gives CDR1 GEAIGNYY, CDR2 EKD. With 2 bases clipped from V and 5 bases from J, the junction kept 12 bases outside the gene matches. The CDR3 extends over 17 amino acids. CDR3 bases: TGTGCCTGTGACAGAAAAACGGGCTGGGGGATACCAGATAAACTCATCTTT. Amino acid sequence: CACDRKTGWGIPDKLIF.

This clone has a handful of counts. This chain joins TRDV3 and TRDJ1, with 9 positions matching TRDD2. The CDR3 totals 20 residues. With 4 bases clipped from V and 3 bases from J, the junction kept 27 bases outside the gene matches. Germline V gene sequence: CDR1 TVYSNPD, CDR2 GDNSRS (reference sequence). The chain's CDR3 is CASKPTEPSYVGYPSDKLIF. In DNA, the CDR3 is TGTGCCTCTAAGCCCACTGAACCTTCCTACGTAGGATACCCCTCCGATAAACTCATCTTT.

A remark on this clone: Relative to the germline gene, one junction end is altered; a read error may explain this. The chain uses TRDV1 and TRDJ1; 11 nucleotides agree with TRDD3. The CDR3 extends over 22 amino acids. Germline CDR1 TSWWSYY, CDR2 QGS. The CDR3 DNA reads TGTGCTCTTGGGGAACTCCCCCCGGCTGTAAACTGGGGGATAACTCGGACCGATAAACCCATCTTT. Its protein is CALGELPPAVNWGITRTDKPIF.

The chain employs TRDV1 and TRDJ1, with 13 bases matching TRDD3. Germline assignment: CDR1 TSWWSYY and CDR2 QGS. This CDR3 has 18 residues. Unmatched junction bases numbered 10, after V lost 2 bases and J lost 4 bases. The CDR3 nucleotides are TGTGCTCTTGGGGAATACTGGGGGATACGCCCTACGATCGATAAACTCATCTTT. Amino acids: CALGEYWGIRPTIDKLIF.

This clone rates as medium-sized (0.01 to 0.1%). The chain carries TRDV1 and TRDJ2; tentative D call: TRDD3 (5 bases). Germline lookup yields CDR1 TSWWSYY and CDR2 QGS. V gave up 0 bases and J gave up 1 base, with 30 bases separating them. The CDR3 loop spans 23 amino acids. This CDR3 reads CALGELHHPSLARGACLTAQLFF. In DNA form, the CDR3 reads TGTGCTCTTGGGGAACTCCACCACCCAAGCCTCGCACGGGGGGCCTGTTTGACAGCACAACTCTTCTTT.

As DNA, the CDR3 is TGTGCTCTTGGGGAACTCCGCTCCTTTGAGGGGGGATTAAACACCGATAAACTCATCTTT. This gives the protein CALGELRSFEGGLNTDKLIF. V and J are TRDV1 and TRDJ1; 7 bases map to TRDD3. With 0 bases clipped from V and 0 bases from J, the junction kept 16 bases outside the gene matches. The CDR3 contains 20 residues. Germline assignment: CDR1 TSWWSYY and CDR2 QGS.

On this clone itself: The likely explanation is a read error, given a far larger clone one base away. This chain uses TRDV2 with TRDJ1; 7 positions agree with TRDD3. The CDR3 is made up of 17 amino acids. The V gene's germline CDR1 is GEAIGNYY and CDR2 EKD. The CDR3 protein is CACDTGGLEGYTDKPIF. The CDR3 nucleotides read TGTGCCTGTGACACTGGGGGACTCGAGGGGTACACCGATAAACCCATCTTT.

Points on this clone: It differs at one base from a far larger clone, so likely a read error. J is TRDJ1 and V is TRDV2; 7 bases match TRDD3. Germline V CDR1 and CDR2: GEAIGNYY, EKD. This CDR3 contains 14 residues. This CDR3 reads CARDTWGYTDKLIF. The CDR3 DNA sequence: TGTGCCCGTGACACCTGGGGGTACACCGATAAACTCATCTTT.

A word on this clone: A single base separates this from a much larger clone, so it may be a read error. The chain couples TRDV2 to TRDJ1; weak D call: TRDD3 (5 bases). This CDR3 region has 13 residues. CDR1 is GEAIGNYY, CDR2 EKD, per germline. Trimming removed 2 bases at V and 1 base at J, with 7 bases between. The CDR3 DNA reads TGTGCCTGTGACAGGATATGCACCGATAAACTCATCTTT. It is translated as CACDRICTDKLIF.

This clone was observed a few times. The chain combines TRAV38-2/DV8 with TRDJ1; the match to TRDD3 covers 11 bases. CDR3 length: 22 residues. The junction had 22 bases not matched to a gene; V was cut back by 2 bases and J by 1 base. Germline V gene sequence: CDR1 TSESDYY, CDR2 QEAYKQQN. CDR3 nucleotides: TGTGCTTATAGGAGGCCTGTTGCCCCCCTAACTGGGGGATATTTCTCCACCGATAAACTCATCTTT. This encodes CAYRRPVAPLTGGYFSTDKLIF.

The chain recombines TRDV3 with TRDJ1, with D unresolved. V was clipped by 4 bases and J by 4 bases, with 31 bases between them. This CDR3 spans 18 amino acids. Germline V gene data show CDR1 as TVYSNPD and CDR2 as GDNSRS (reference sequence). Written as DNA, the CDR3 is TGTGCCTCCCGAAGGAGGAGACTACGTCCGGACTCGGTCGATAAACTCATCTTT. It translates to CASRRRRLRPDSVDKLIF.

A note on this clone: This likely came from a read error, as a far larger clone is one base away. This same CDR3 is encoded by further DNA sequences in the sample. The chain joins TRDV2 to TRDJ1; 7 bases agree with TRDD3. The CDR3 length is 14 residues. Germline V gene data show CDR1 as GEAIGNYY and CDR2 as EKD. CDR3 residues: CACGTGGYTDKLIF. In DNA, the CDR3 is TGTGCCTGTGGCACCGGGGGATACACCGATAAACTCATCTTT.

For this clone: TCRdb shows a much larger clone's protein in place of this DNA's translation, and the two differ at residue 3, likely through a read error; the protein shown is translated from the DNA. The rearrangement joins TRDV1 to TRDJ1; TRDD3 might be the D (5 bases). Per germline, CDR1 TSWWSYY and CDR2 QGS. CDR3 length: 14 residues. Here the CDR3 reads CAIGDVGATDKLIF. DNA for the CDR3: TGTGCTATTGGGGACGTCGGGGCCACCGATAAACTCATCTTT.

This clone rates as medium-sized (0.01 to 0.1%). The CDR3: CAFTGGMADKLIF. Written as DNA, the CDR3 is TGTGCCTTTACTGGGGGAATGGCCGATAAACTCATCTTT. The J gene is TRDJ1, the V gene TRDV3, with TRDD3 identical over 8 bases. The CDR3 has 13 amino acids. V trimming: 1 base; J trimming: 3 bases; junction bases outside the gene matches: 4. Germline CDR1 TVYSNPD, CDR2 GDNSRS (reference sequence). The full variable domain, with the rest looked up from reference TRDV3 and TRDJ1, is CDKVTQSSPDQTVASGSEVVLLCTYDTVYSNPDLFWYRIRPDYSFQFVFYGDNSRSEGADFTQGRFSVKHILTQKAFHLVISPVRTEDSATYYCAFTGGMADKLIFGKGTRVTVEP.

This chain joins TRAV29/DV5 and TRDJ1; 12 nucleotides agree with TRDD3. This CDR3 has 16 residues. The trim removed 0 bases at V and 0 bases at J, leaving 3 bases unmatched. Germline V CDR1 and CDR2: NSMFDY, ISSIKDK. CDR3 nucleotides: TGTGCAGCAAGCGCTGGGGGATACGGGAACACCGATAAACTCATCTTT. Translated, it gives CAASAGGYGNTDKLIF.

This clone was found a few times. A read error may be the cause here, since a much bigger clone is one base away. The chain is built from TRDV2 and TRDJ1; 8 bases map to TRDD3. The CDR3 contains 15 residues. From germline, CDR1 is GEAIGNYY and CDR2 EKD. CDR3 in DNA: TGTGCCCGTGAGACTTACTGGGGGGCGGCCGATAAACTCATCTTT. This gives the protein CARETYWGAADKLIF.

A note on this clone: Being one base from a much bigger clone, this may be a read error. Other DNA sequences of this sample code for an identical CDR3. The chain employs TRDV2 and TRDJ1; TRDD3 matches 11 bases. The CDR3 totals 17 residues. Trimming removed 7 bases from V and 5 bases from J; junction bases left unmatched: 17. Germline CDR1 reads GEAIGNYY; CDR2 reads EKD. The CDR3 protein is CACVSLLGDKAGDKLIF. The CDR3 DNA sequence: TGTGCCTGCGTCTCCCTACTGGGGGATAAGGCGGGGGATAAACTCATCTTT.

This sequence joins TRDV3 and TRDJ2; 9 bases are shared with TRDD2. V lost 5 bases and J lost 0; bases outside the gene matches: 19. Germline V CDR1 and CDR2: TVYSNPD, GDNSRS (reference sequence). The CDR3 runs 19 residues. This chain's CDR3 is CAMAFLRGIGRALTAQLFF. CDR3 coding DNA: TGTGCCATGGCCTTCCTACGGGGGATCGGTCGGGCTTTGACAGCACAACTCTTCTTT.

Concerning this clone: A read error is possible here, since a much larger clone lies one base away. The chain recombines TRDV2 with TRDJ1; 8 bases are shared with TRDD3. CDR1 GEAIGNYY and CDR2 EKD come from the germline V gene. With V trimmed by 9 bases and J by 0 bases, 20 bases remained unmatched. The length of the CDR3 is 18 residues. The CDR3 DNA reads TGTGCCCGTGCCCTTCGCTACCATTTACTGGGGGACACCGATAAACTCATCTTT. It is translated as CARALRYHLLGDTDKLIF.

By share, this clone ranks as medium-sized (0.01 to 0.1%). The same CDR3 can be traced to other DNA sequences in this sample. The chain carries TRDV2 and TRDJ1, with TRDD3 matching over 8 bases. There are 14 residues in the CDR3. The germline CDR1 and CDR2 sequences are GEAIGNYY and EKD. J gave up 0 bases and V 4 bases, and 3 bases lay outside the gene matches. Here the CDR3 reads CACDLLGDTDKLIF. As DNA, the CDR3 is TGTGCCTGTGATTTACTGGGGGACACCGATAAACTCATCTTT.

The chain carries TRDV3 and TRDJ3, with TRDD3 matching 13 bases. The CDR3 is made up of 20 amino acids. Germline CDR1 reads TVYSNPD; CDR2 reads GDNSRS (reference sequence). V dropped 1 base and J dropped 4; count of bases not matched to a gene: 13. CDR3 protein: CAFISELLGDTAWDTRQMFF. CDR3 DNA: TGTGCCTTTATCTCCGAACTACTGGGGGATACGGCTTGGGACACCCGACAGATGTTTTTC.

Comments on this clone: Because the CDR3's place on the DNA is in doubt, the DNA is left out and the CDR3 is given as listed by TCRdb. The genes are TRAV29/DV5 and TRDJ1; the D segment call TRDD3 is taken from the table without a DNA check. Germline CDR1 is NSMFDY and CDR2 is ISSIKDK. Ends included, the CDR3 has 24 residues. The CDR3 is CSVLLCSAKTYSDTWGISTDKLIF.

The chain has TRAV29/DV5 and TRDJ1, with 8 bases that match TRDD3. J gave up 9 bases and V 1 base, and 26 bases lay outside the gene matches. The CDR3 extends over 19 amino acids. Per the germline V gene, CDR1 is NSMFDY and CDR2 is ISSIKDK. This CDR3 is CAASSHLNTLKGDKGELIF. Here the CDR3 DNA reads TGTGCAGCAAGCTCCCACCTAAATACGTTGAAGGGGGATAAGGGAGAACTCATCTTT.

Remarks on this clone: A single base is all that separates this from a far larger clone, so a read error is likely. Other DNA sequences of this sample code for an identical CDR3. V gene TRDV2 combines with J gene TRDJ3, with D maybe TRDD3 (5 bases). The CDR3 runs to 18 residues. CDR1 is GEAIGNYY, CDR2 EKD, per germline. The CDR3 coding sequence is TGTGCCTGTGACGTTCTCGGGACGGTCTCCTGGGACACTCGACAGATGTTTTTC. Amino acids: CACDVLGTVSWDTRQMFF.

This clone was counted only a few times. J is TRDJ1 and V is TRAV29/DV5; TRDD3 matches at 8 bases. The germline CDR1 and CDR2 sequences are NSMFDY and ISSIKDK. CDR3 length equals 17 residues. V lost 4 bases to trimming and J lost 2 bases; unmatched junction nucleotides: 16. The CDR3 loop reads CAAESTGGPGGTDKLIF. CDR3 coding DNA: TGTGCAGCAGAATCCACTGGGGGCCCCGGGGGGACCGATAAACTCATCTTT.